This TCR beta chain was profiled in a study of Ad26.COV2.S vaccination and SARS-CoV-2 variants. Produced via immunoSEQ multiplex PCR; TCRdb's table is partial and in-frame only. The sample consists of about 250,000 clones, roughly nine tenths of them appearing once. In germline, CDR1 is KGHDR, CDR2 SFDVKD. The CDR3 length is 17 residues. Unmatched junction bases numbered 9, after V lost 5 bases and J lost 0 bases. This clone was seen a few times. The treatment denotes: 15 to 20 received Ad26.COV2.S at low or high dose, single or two shots; several received placebo; per-sample allocation not given. Day 63 after the first vaccine or placebo injection was the time point for sampling.

This receptor was taken from a person aged 18-65 years who received the Ad26.COV2.S COVID-19 vaccine or a placebo. The chain recombines TRBV24-1 with TRBJ2-4; 7 bases line up with TRBD1. Here the sequenced sample was peripheral blood, taken in a trial of Ad26.COV2.S vaccine versus placebo. In DNA form, the CDR3 reads TGTGCCACCAGTGGAACGGAAGGGGGCGCAGCCAAAAACATTCAGTACTTC. It specifies CATSGTEGGAAKNIQYF.